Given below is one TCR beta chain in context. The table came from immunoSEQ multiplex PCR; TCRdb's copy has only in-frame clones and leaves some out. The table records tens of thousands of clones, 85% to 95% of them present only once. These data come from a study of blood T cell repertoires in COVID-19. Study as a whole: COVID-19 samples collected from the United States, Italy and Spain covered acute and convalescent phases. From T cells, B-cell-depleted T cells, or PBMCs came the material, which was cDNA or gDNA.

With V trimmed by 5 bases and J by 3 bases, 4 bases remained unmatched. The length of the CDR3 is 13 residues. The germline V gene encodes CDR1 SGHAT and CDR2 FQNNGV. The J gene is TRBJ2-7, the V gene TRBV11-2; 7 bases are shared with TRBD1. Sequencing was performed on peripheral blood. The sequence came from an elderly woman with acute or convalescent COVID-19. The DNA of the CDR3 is TGTGCCAGCAGCCTAAGGGACAGCTACGAGCAGTACTTC. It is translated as CASSLRDSYEQYF. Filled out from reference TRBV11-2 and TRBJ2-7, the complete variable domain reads EAGVAQSPRYKIIEKRQSVAFWCNPISGHATLYWYQQILGQGPKLLIQFQNNGVVDDSQLPKDRFSAERLKGVDSTLKIQPAKLEDSAVYLCASSLRDSYEQYFGPGTRLTVT.